These 9 T cell receptor beta chains were all obtained from the same sample, sequenced in a study of blood T cell repertoires in COVID-19. Sequenced by immunoSEQ multiplex PCR; TCRdb stores in-frame clones only, minus some. This sample carries hundreds of thousands of clones, roughly 87% of them seen once, and the ten largest clones take approximately 8.5%. Sequencing used peripheral blood. Receptors were obtained from a man aged 18 to 29 with active or convalescent COVID-19.

By sample share, this clone is medium-sized. The genes are TRBV10-3 and TRBJ2-4, with 14 bases that match TRBD2. The CDR3 contains 16 residues. The J segment lost 4 bases and the V segment lost 5 bases, leaving 4 bases of the junction unmatched. Germline CDR1 is ENHRY and CDR2 is SYGVKD. CDR3 in DNA: TGTGCCATCAGTAAACGACTAGCGGGGGGGAAAAACATTCAGTACTTC. This translates into CAISKRLAGGKNIQYF.

The chain employs TRBV6-2 or TRBV6-3 and TRBJ1-6; 7 bases fit TRBD1. V shed 6 bases, J shed 7 bases, and the junction held 6 bases outside the gene matches. Germline V lookup: CDR1 MNHEY, CDR2 SVGEGT. The CDR3 has 14 amino acids. The CDR3 protein is CASSPTGRNSPLHF. The CDR3 nucleotides are TGTGCCAGCAGCCCGACAGGGAGGAATTCACCCCTCCACTTT.

The rearrangement joins TRBV6-6 to TRBJ2-7, with 9 bases identical to TRBD1. The CDR3 spans 15 residues. Germline-derived CDR1 and CDR2 are MNHNY and SVGAGI (reference sequence). V dropped 4 bases and J dropped 2; count of bases not matched to a gene: 6. The CDR3 is CASSFPGQGTYEQYF. The CDR3 bases are TGTGCCAGCAGTTTCCCGGGACAGGGAACCTACGAGCAGTACTTC.

The gene calls are TRBV6-2 or TRBV6-3 and TRBJ1-5, with TRBD1 matching over 7 bases. Germline CDR1 reads MNHEY; CDR2 reads SVGEGT. The CDR3 contains 14 residues. The V segment lost 6 bases and the J segment 2 bases; nucleotides outside the gene matches: 4. The CDR3 here is CASSLDRGNQPQHF. The CDR3 bases are TGTGCCAGCAGCCTCGACAGGGGCAATCAGCCCCAGCATTTT.

This chain uses TRBV4-1 with TRBJ2-2, with 8 nucleotides matching TRBD2. The CDR3 is 22 amino acids. After removal of 4 bases from V and 1 base from J, the junction contained 23 bases not matched to a gene. Germline CDR1 MGHRA, CDR2 YSYEKL. The CDR3 bases are TGCGCCAGCAGCCCCTCAACGGGGCCGGGATTAGCGGGGAGGAGGAACACCGGGGAGCTGTTTTTT. Translating gives CASSPSTGPGLAGRRNTGELFF.

The V and J genes are TRBV12-3 or TRBV12-4 and TRBJ2-3; D possibly corresponds to TRBD2 (6 bases). Trimming cost V 3 bases and J 14 bases, with 18 bases left between them. There are 13 residues in the CDR3. The CDR3 is CASSLGRGGARYF. The CDR3 bases are TGTGCCAGCAGTTTGGGGCGGGGCGGGGCTCGGTATTTT.

CDR3 sequence reads: CASSPPGLAHYYEQYF. CDR3 DNA: TGTGCCAGCTCACCACCTGGGCTAGCGCACTACTACGAGCAGTACTTC. The rearrangement links TRBV18 to TRBJ2-7, with D possibly TRBD2 on 6 matching bases. Germline V gene data show CDR1 as KGHSH and CDR2 as LQKENI. Deletions cut 0 bases from V and 3 bases from J, with 15 bases between. The CDR3 extends over 16 amino acids.

This chain connects TRBV7-8 to TRBJ2-1; the D gene is possibly TRBD1 (5 bases). Germline V gives CDR1 SGHVS, CDR2 FQNEAQ. The CDR3 is 15 amino acids. V lost 5 bases, J lost 4 bases, and 15 bases lay in between. The CDR3 region is CASSTTRQPYNEQFF. The CDR3 DNA sequence: TGTGCCAGCAGCACCACGCGACAGCCATACAATGAGCAGTTCTTC. The full variable domain, with the rest looked up from reference TRBV7-8 and TRBJ2-1, is GAGVSQSPRYKVAKRGQDVALRCDPISGHVSLFWYQQALGQGPEFLTYFQNEAQLDKSGLPSDRFFAERPEGSVSTLKIQRTQQEDSAVYLCASSTTRQPYNEQFFGPGTRLTVL.

The J gene is TRBJ1-2, the V gene TRBV7-3; D unclear. The CDR3 consists of 13 residues. Trimming took 4 bases from V and 8 from J, leaving 14 bases between them. The germline V gene encodes CDR1 SGHTA and CDR2 FQGTGA. The CDR3 DNA follows: TGTGCCAGCAGCTACCCGAACGGTTACGGCTACACCTTC. Protein sequence: CASSYPNGYGYTF. Based on the CDR3 plus reference TRBV7-3 and TRBJ1-2, the full variable domain is GAGVSQTPSNKVTEKGKYVELRCDPISGHTALYWYRQSLGQGPEFLIYFQGTGAADDSGLPNDRFFAVRPEGSVSTLKIQRTERGDSAVYLCASSYPNGYGYTFGSGTRLTVV.